This T cell receptor beta chain was captured by sequencing in a study of beta chain features in type 1 diabetes. Isolated RNA was reverse transcribed in full, so expressed TCRB transcripts were sequenced. Sequencing was performed with immunoSEQ multiplex PCR; in TCRdb, only in-frame clones are kept and a portion is missing. The sample holds 300,000 to 350,000 clones, 13% seen once. Study outcomes and limitations: Patients with type 1 diabetes showed fewer VDJ junction insertions and more deletions. PCR may have favored shorter templates equally in patients and controls. For Type 1 diabetes patients, all four CD4+ subsets carried TCRB CDR3s that were moderately but significantly shorter.

Of note for this clone: Its target is unknown.

The V segment lost 2 bases and the J segment 6 bases; nucleotides outside the gene matches: 7. The CDR3 contains 16 residues. Germline CDR1 is LGHNA and CDR2 is YSLEER. The receptor's source is a woman under 30 with type 1 diabetes. This chain uses TRBV4-3 with TRBJ2-1; 10 nucleotides line up with TRBD2. Sequencing was carried out using naive CD4+ T cells from blood. The CDR3 DNA sequence: TGCGCCAGCAGCCAACTAGCGGGAGCACTAAGCAATGAGCAGTTCTTC. It yields the protein CASSQLAGALSNEQFF.